This is a list of T cell receptor beta chains from one sample in a study of cytomegalovirus exposure and HLA in healthy donors. Only in-frame clones appear in the TCRdb table, and some are missing; sequencing was by immunoSEQ multiplex PCR. The sample carries more than 95,000 clones, approximately 75% recorded once. Sequences were obtained from PBMCs. The receptor set was obtained from a woman between 45 and 60 years old in good health and CMV-seronegative. CDR3s include the opening cysteine and the closing phenylalanine or tryptophan.

TRBJ1-6 TRBV6-1 14 CASRMTGANSPLHF
TRBJ1-2 TRBV2 14 CASSNTQGSGGYTF
TRBJ2-7 TRBV4-3 14 CASSQQAYDYEQYF
TRBJ1-3 TRBV5-5 15 CASSFSGDSGNTIYF
TRBJ2-1 TRBV28 12 CASMGGNNEQFF
TRBJ2-7 TRBV2 15 CASIVAAATTYEQYF
TRBJ2-1 TRBV19 13 CASSTGTSGGQFF
TRBJ2-5 TRBV5-1 14 CASSLGSIQETQYF
TRBJ2-7 TRBV7-9 19 CASSLEVSRALADPYEQYF
TRBJ2-1 TRBV4-2 13 CASSQDSLREQFF
TRBJ1-1 TRBV20-1 11 CSARDDREAFF
TRBJ1-4 TRBV7-9 18 CASSPGTGGGGANEKLFF
TRBJ2-3 TRBV6-5 15 CASSYYSAGRDTQYF
TRBJ2-2 TRBV7-9 17 CASSQYGLAGDTGELFF
TRBJ2-3 TRBV4-2 15 CASSQGIAGTDTQYF
TRBJ2-7 TRBV5-1 13 CASSWTGGNGQYF
TRBJ1-1 TRBV6-6 16 CASSQPLQGGATEAFF
TRBJ2-5 TRBV27 12 CASRDGGETQYF
TRBJ2-3 TRBV6-4 15 CASSPLASSTDTQYF
TRBJ2-7 TRBV5-1 15 CASSSDRGLTYEQYF
TRBJ2-1 TRBV7-5 15 CARSPGTSGLNEQFF
TRBJ2-7 TRBV19 14 CATSTGGLSYEQYF
TRBJ2-3 TRBV29-1 12 CSGGTGADTQYF
TRBJ2-1 TRBV4-3 18 CASSQDSTGRGGYNEQFF
TRBJ1-2 TRBV4-3 17 CASSQLLTEGAITGYTF
TRBJ1-1 TRBV6-5 15 CASSYSPQGSTEAFF